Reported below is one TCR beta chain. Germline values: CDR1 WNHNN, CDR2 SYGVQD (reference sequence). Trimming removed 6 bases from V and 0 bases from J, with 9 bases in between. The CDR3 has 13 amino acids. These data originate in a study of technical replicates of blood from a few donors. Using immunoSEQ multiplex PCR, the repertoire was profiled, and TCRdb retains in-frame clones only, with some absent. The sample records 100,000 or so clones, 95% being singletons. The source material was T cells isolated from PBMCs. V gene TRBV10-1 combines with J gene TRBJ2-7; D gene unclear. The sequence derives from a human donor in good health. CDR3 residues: CASSRQFSYEQYF. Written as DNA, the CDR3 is TGCGCCAGCAGCCGTCAGTTCTCCTACGAGCAGTACTTC.